This T cell receptor beta chain was captured in a study of response to subunit inactivated influenza vaccine. One entry per CDR3 protein, called by TCRdb with MiXCR from the RT-PCR reads. The sample contains roughly 290,000 distinct CDR3 sequences, 20% to 25% of which appear only once. V shed 5 bases and J shed 7 bases, with 9 bases lying between them. From germline, CDR1 is SGHTA and CDR2 FQGNSA. The CDR3 sequence is 13 residues long. Findings and caveats of the study: New T cells are recruited in small numbers by each seasonal influenza vaccination, according to the authors' suggestion.

This clonotype turned up a few times. Its antigen remains unknown. This material consisted of PBMCs from blood, taken approximately 22 months after vaccination. The TCR sequence derives from a man in his fifties or sixties who received an inactivated influenza vaccine. The V call is TRBV7-2, the J call TRBJ1-6, with D unresolved. CDR3 bases: TGTGCCAGCAGCCCCCCTCCAAATTCACCCCTCCACTTT. Translated, it gives CASSPPPNSPLHF.